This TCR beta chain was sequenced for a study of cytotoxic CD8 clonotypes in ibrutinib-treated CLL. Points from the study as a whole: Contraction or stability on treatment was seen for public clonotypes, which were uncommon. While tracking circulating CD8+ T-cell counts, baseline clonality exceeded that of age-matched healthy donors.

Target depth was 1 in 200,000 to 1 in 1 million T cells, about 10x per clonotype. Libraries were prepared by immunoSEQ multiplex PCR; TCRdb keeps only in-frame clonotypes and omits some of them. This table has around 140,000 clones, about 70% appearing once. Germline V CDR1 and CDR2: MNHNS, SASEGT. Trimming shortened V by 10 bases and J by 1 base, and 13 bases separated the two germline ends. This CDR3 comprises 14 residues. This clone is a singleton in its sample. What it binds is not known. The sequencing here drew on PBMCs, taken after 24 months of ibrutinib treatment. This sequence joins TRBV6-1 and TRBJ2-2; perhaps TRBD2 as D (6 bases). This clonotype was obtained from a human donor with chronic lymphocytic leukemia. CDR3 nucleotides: TGTGCCACCCGGCGGGAACTGAACACCGGGGAGCTGTTTTTT. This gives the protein CATRRELNTGELFF.